Listed below are T cell receptor beta chains from one sample, sequenced in a study of blood T cell repertoires in COVID-19. This table comes from immunoSEQ multiplex PCR, and its TCRdb copy is limited to in-frame clones, with some not included. The data contain 250,000 to 350,000 clones, around 89% of them singletons. The specimen was peripheral blood. The receptors shown here come from a man aged 25-40 years with acute or convalescent COVID-19. Both conserved end residues are part of each CDR3. The D gene is left open where the match is weak. Clone size is stated in some rows and not others, as once, few, many or a class when expanded.

TRBV2	-	TRBJ2-2	TRBD2	TGTGCCAGCAGTGCCGGGACTAGCGGGAGCACCGGGGAGCTGTTTTTT	CASSAGTSGSTGELFF
TRBV18	-	TRBJ1-4	TRBD1	TGTGCCAGCTCCCCCAGGGGGACTAATGAAAAACTGTTTTTT	CASSPRGTNEKLFF
TRBV11-2	-	TRBJ1-2	TRBD1	TGTGCCAGCAGCCCGCGACAGGGGGTCGATGGCTACACCTTC	CASSPRQGVDGYTF
TRBV4-2	few	TRBJ2-2	TRBD2	TGTGCCAGCAGCCAAAGAGCGGGAGGCAACACCGGGGAGCTGTTTTTT	CASSQRAGGNTGELFF
TRBV5-1	-	TRBJ1-6	-	TGCGCCAGCAGCAAACAGGGTGTAGGCTCACCCCTCCACTTT	CASSKQGVGSPLHF
TRBV7-9	-	TRBJ2-1	-	TGTGCCAGCAGCTTAGCCGGGAGAGGGGGCAGTGAGCAGTTCTTC	CASSLAGRGGSEQFF
TRBV19	-	TRBJ1-1	TRBD1	TGTGCCAGTAAGGACAGGGAGAACACTGAAGCTTTCTTT	CASKDRENTEAFF
TRBV6-5	-	TRBJ1-1	-	TGTGCCAGCAGTTACGCCCTGACAGGGAACACTGAAGCTTTCTTT	CASSYALTGNTEAFF
TRBV19	-	TRBJ1-6	-	TGTGCCAGTAGGTTTGGAGGGAGGCATAATTCACCCCTCCACTTT	CASRFGGRHNSPLHF
TRBV30	-	TRBJ2-3	TRBD2	TGTGCCTGGAGTACCGGACTAGCTCAAATTACAGATACGCAGTATTTT	CAWSTGLAQITDTQYF
TRBV14	-	TRBJ2-7	TRBD2	TGTGCCAGCAGCCAAGTGGGCGGGAGAGGGGAGCAGTACTTC	CASSQVGGRGEQYF
TRBV11-3	-	TRBJ2-7	-	TGTGCCAGCAGCTTAGCCGGAGCCACCAGGGGCGAGCAGTACTTC	CASSLAGATRGEQYF
TRBV15	-	TRBJ2-7	TRBD1	TGTGCCACCAGCAGGGTACGGGGACAGGGGCCCTACGAGCAGTACTTC	CATSRVRGQGPYEQYF
TRBV7-3	-	TRBJ2-3	-	TGTGCCAGCAGCCCCCTCGTCGGTTCGGGCACAGATACGCAGTATTTT	CASSPLVGSGTDTQYF
TRBV3-1/TRBV3-2	-	TRBJ1-2	-	TGTGCCAGCAGCCCCTGGGGGGGAGGCTACACCTTC	CASSPWGGGYTF
TRBV5-1	-	TRBJ2-1	-	TGCGCCAGCAGCTTGCCTAGCTCCTACAATGAGCAGTTCTTC	CASSLPSSYNEQFF
TRBV7-3	-	TRBJ2-1	-	TGTGCCAGCAGCTCGGACTCCTTGAAGCAGTTCTTC	CASSSDSLKQFF
TRBV6-5	-	TRBJ1-2	-	TGTGCCAGCTTTCGGAGCGGGGCCCTCAACTATGGCTACACCTTC	CASFRSGALNYGYTF
TRBV7-7	-	TRBJ2-7	TRBD1	TGTGCTAGCAGCTTAGGTCCTCCGGGACAGGGCTACGAGCAGTACTTC	CASSLGPPGQGYEQYF
TRBV7-9	-	TRBJ2-5	TRBD2	TGTGCCAGCAGCCGAGGACTAGCGGCCGGAATAGAGACCCAGTACTTC	CASSRGLAAGIETQYF
TRBV19	-	TRBJ1-6	TRBD1	TGTGCCAGTAGTACAGCCGGGGAAGGGGGCTCACCCCTCCACTTT	CASSTAGEGGSPLHF
TRBV2	-	TRBJ1-5	TRBD1	TGTGCCACTGGACAGGGACCGGCTCAGCCCCAGCATTTT	CATGQGPAQPQHF
TRBV18	few	TRBJ1-2	TRBD1	TGTGCCAGCTCACCCGGACAGGTTTACTATGGCTACACCTTC	CASSPGQVYYGYTF
TRBV24-1	-	TRBJ2-3	-	TGTGCCACCAGCCAGGGGACAGATACGCAGTATTTT	CATSQGTDTQYF
TRBV28	-	TRBJ2-7	-	TGTTCCGCCCGCCGGGACAACTCCTACGAGCAGTACTTC	CSARRDNSYEQYF
TRBV5-1	-	TRBJ2-3	-	TGCGCCAGCAGCGTACTAGACCCCCCCACAGATACGCAGTATTTT	CASSVLDPPTDTQYF
TRBV7-2	-	TRBJ1-3	-	TGTGCCAGCAGCTCAAGACAGGCGAACTCTGGAAACACCATATATTTT	CASSSRQANSGNTIYF
TRBV5-6	-	TRBJ1-2	-	TGTGCCAGCAGCCCGAGAACGCAGGGGAGCGGCTACACCTTC	CASSPRTQGSGYTF
TRBV28	-	TRBJ1-1	TRBD1	TGTGCCAGCAGCTCAGGGGGCGCGACGAACACTGAAGCTTTCTTT	CASSSGGATNTEAFF
TRBV5-1	once	TRBJ1-1	-	TGCGCCAGCAGCGGACAAATGAACACTGAAGCTTTCTTT	CASSGQMNTEAFF
TRBV5-4	once	TRBJ1-1	TRBD1	TGTGCCAGCAGCTTGGCCGGGGACAGGGGACGGGGCACTGAAGCTTTCTTT	CASSLAGDRGRGTEAFF
TRBV10-3	-	TRBJ2-5	TRBD2	TGTGCCATCAGTAGACTAGCGGGAGGGCAAGAGACCCAGTACTTC	CAISRLAGGQETQYF
TRBV5-1	-	TRBJ1-1	TRBD1	TGCGCCAGCAGCCGACAGGGGTCGGGTCAGAGTGAAGCTTTCTTT	CASSRQGSGQSEAFF
TRBV27	once	TRBJ2-1	-	TGTGCCAGCAGTAAAACGGGACAAAACAATGAGCAGTTCTTC	CASSKTGQNNEQFF
TRBV7-9	-	TRBJ1-2	-	TGTGCCAGCAGCGGGACAAACTATGGCTACACCTTC	CASSGTNYGYTF
TRBV15	once	TRBJ2-1	TRBD2	TGTGCCACCAGCAGAGATGCGATAGCGGGCCACTCCTACAATGAGCAGTTCTTC	CATSRDAIAGHSYNEQFF
TRBV27	-	TRBJ2-3	TRBD1	TGTGCCAGCAGTGGAGAATTAGGGACAGGACGGCAGTATTTT	CASSGELGTGRQYF
TRBV27	-	TRBJ1-1	-	TGTGCCAGCAGTTTATCGACCGGGTTCCGAGAAGCTTTCTTT	CASSLSTGFREAFF
TRBV11-3	-	TRBJ1-6	-	TGTGCCAGCAGCGTTTATCCGGGATCACCCCTCCACTTT	CASSVYPGSPLHF
TRBV18	-	TRBJ1-5	-	TGTGCCAGCTCATCCGGGGCGGGGGGTATTCAGCCCCAGCATTTT	CASSSGAGGIQPQHF
TRBV6-4	once	TRBJ2-1	-	TGTGCCAGCAGTAAGGAGATAACTGGAAATGAGCAGTTCTTC	CASSKEITGNEQFF
TRBV6-1	-	TRBJ1-4	-	TGTGCCAGCAGTGAACCCAGGGGCGGCGTTGCAACTAATGAAAAACTGTTTTTT	CASSEPRGGVATNEKLFF
TRBV4-2	-	TRBJ1-4	-	TGTGCCAGCAGCCTACAGGGAAGGAGAGAAAAACTGTTTTTT	CASSLQGRREKLFF
TRBV6-5	-	TRBJ2-6	-	TGTGCCAGCAGAGACCGGGACTCTGGGGCCAACGTCCTGACTTTC	CASRDRDSGANVLTF
TRBV5-3	-	TRBJ1-1	TRBD1	TGTGCCGGCCTACGGGACAGGGAAGCTTTCTTT	CAGLRDREAFF
TRBV30	few	TRBJ1-4	-	TGTGCCTGGAGTGCAGGGAACTCTGGTGAAAAACTGTTTTTT	CAWSAGNSGEKLFF
TRBV29-1	once	TRBJ1-1	-	TGCAGCGTTGAAGATTCCGCTAGGGCGGGTTGGACTGAAGCTTTCTTT	CSVEDSARAGWTEAFF
TRBV27	-	TRBJ1-6	-	TGTGCCAGCAGGGCCTCAGGCGATCCAGACTCACCCCTCCACTTT	CASRASGDPDSPLHF
TRBV29-1	-	TRBJ2-5	-	TGCAGCGTTGAAGATCTTATGCGGGGGACCCAGTACTTC	CSVEDLMRGTQYF
TRBV27	-	TRBJ1-1	-	TGTGCCAGCAGTTCAGGGTTCGGTGACACTGAAGCTTTCTTT	CASSSGFGDTEAFF
TRBV11-2	few	TRBJ2-2	-	TGTGCCAGCAGCTTAGGGCGGGAGCTGTTTTTT	CASSLGRELFF
TRBV30	-	TRBJ1-5	-	TGTGCCTGGAGTGTAATGGGGCGGCATCAGCCCCAGCATTTT	CAWSVMGRHQPQHF
TRBV7-2	few	TRBJ1-2	TRBD1	TGTGCCAGCAGCACCAACCGGGACAGGGGGCGGGGCTATGGCTACACCTTC	CASSTNRDRGRGYGYTF